This T cell receptor beta chain is drawn from a study of blood T cell repertoires in COVID-19. Germline loops: CDR1 LNHNV, CDR2 YYDKDF (reference sequence). Trimming shortened V by 0 bases and J by 0 bases, and 5 bases separated the two germline ends. This CDR3 is 14 amino acids long. Source study methods: Estimated nucleated cell counts came from reference gene primer amplification. Assay: immunoSEQ multiplex PCR; the TCRdb copy retains only in-frame clones and omits some. V and J calls and clone size come straight from that table; D and trimming were deduced from the DNA. This table holds about 35,000 clones, around 85% found once.

Material: peripheral blood. The TCR sequence derives from a man in his sixties with active or convalescent COVID-19. The genes are TRBV15 and TRBJ1-2; no clear D gene. DNA of the CDR3: TGTGCCACCAGCAGAGATTATTCTAACTATGGCTACACCTTC. Translated: CATSRDYSNYGYTF. Drawing the rest from reference TRBV15 and TRBJ1-2, the complete variable domain is DAMVIQNPRYQVTQFGKPVTLSCSQTLNHNVMYWYQQKSSQAPKLLFHYYDKDFNNEADTPDNFQSRRPNTSFCFLDIRSPGLGDTAMYLCATSRDYSNYGYTFGSGTRLTVV.